The 18 T cell receptor beta chains in this list originate from one sample, sequenced in a study of identical twins. MiXCR, applied by TCRdb to the 5' RACE reads, yields one record per CDR3 protein. Of a few hundred thousand distinct CDR3 sequences in the sample, about 11% are singletons; the top ten hold 8% to 10%. Sequenced input: memory T cells sorted from blood. These receptors originate from a man between 45 and 60 years old in good health.

This chain links TRBV7-9 with TRBJ2-2; the match to TRBD2 covers 11 bases. Germline V CDR1 and CDR2: SEHNR, FQNEAQ (reference sequence). V was clipped by 3 bases and J by 5 bases; unmatched bases: 2. This CDR3 spans 15 amino acids. The CDR3 bases are TGTGCCAGCAGCTTGGCTAGCGGGAGGACCGGGGAGCTGTTTTTT. Amino acid sequence: CASSLASGRTGELFF.

This clonotype has at least ten counts. Germline is not matched at one junction end, which may reflect a read error. CDR3: CASSLSTSPNF. The CDR3 DNA reads as TGTGCCAGCAGCTTAAGCACTAGCCCGAACTTC. The V gene is TRBV11-2, the J gene TRBJ2-7; a possible D gene is TRBD2 (6 bases). This CDR3 spans 11 amino acids. Per the germline V gene, CDR1 is SGHAT and CDR2 is FQNNGV.

As regards this clonotype: Being one base from a much bigger clone, this may be a read error. The chain's CDR3 is CASSLGPGKNVQYF. The CDR3 nucleotides are TGCGCCAGCAGCTTGGGGCCGGGGAAGAACGTTCAGTACTTC. This chain connects TRBV5-1 to TRBJ2-4; tentative D call: TRBD2 (5 bases). Trimming left V 0 bases short and J 11 bases short, with 15 bases between. Per the germline V gene, CDR1 is SGHRS and CDR2 is YFSETQ. The CDR3 is 14 amino acids.

This chain joins TRBV20-1 and TRBJ2-6, with D possibly TRBD2 on 5 matching bases. V was cut by 4 bases and J by 0 bases, with 10 bases left in between. Germline V gene sequence: CDR1 DFQATT, CDR2 SNEGSKA (reference sequence). The CDR3 has 15 amino acids. Written as DNA, the CDR3 is TGCAGTGCTACAACTAGGATCTCTGGGGCCAACGTCCTGACTTTC. Translated: CSATTRISGANVLTF.

The chain uses TRBV20-1 and TRBJ2-3, with 10 bases matching TRBD1. Per the germline V gene, CDR1 is DFQATT and CDR2 is SNEGSKA (reference sequence). The CDR3 consists of 15 residues. V gave up 3 bases and J gave up 2 bases; unmatched junction bases: 5. CDR3 loop: CSASRDRGYTDTQYF. The CDR3 DNA reads as TGCAGTGCTAGCCGGGACAGGGGATACACAGATACGCAGTATTTT.

This clonotype was counted many times. The CDR3 DNA sequence: TGTGCCAGCAGCCCTAGGGCGTGGACGCAGTATTTT. Translated, it gives CASSPRAWTQYF. The chain links TRBV14 to TRBJ2-3; no firm D call. The CDR3 covers 12 residues. Per germline, CDR1 SGHDN and CDR2 FVKESK. The germline V and J ends were trimmed by 4 bases and 9 bases, with 11 bases remaining between them.

This sequence joins TRBV10-3 and TRBJ2-2; D gene unclear. The CDR3 spans 14 residues. Germline V gene data show CDR1 as ENHRY and CDR2 as SYGVKD. Between the trimmed V and J ends, which lost 10 bases and 3 bases, there was a span of 15 bases. For the CDR3, the DNA is TGTGCCACAAAAAAGTGGAGCGACACCGGGGAGCTGTTTTTT. Translated: CATKKWSDTGELFF.

V gene TRBV7-9 combines with J gene TRBJ1-1, with D unresolved. The CDR3 has 13 amino acids. The germline V and J ends were trimmed by 1 base and 4 bases, with 7 bases remaining between them. Germline V lookup: CDR1 SEHNR, CDR2 FQNEAQ (reference sequence). The chain's CDR3 is CASSLEARTEAFF. The CDR3 nucleotides are TGTGCCAGCAGCTTAGAAGCCCGCACTGAAGCTTTCTTT.

This clonotype appeared a few times. The chain uses TRBV18 and TRBJ1-6; unclear D gene. The germline V and J ends were trimmed by 5 bases and 1 base, with 6 bases remaining between them. The CDR3 contains 14 residues. From germline, CDR1 is KGHSH and CDR2 LQKENI. The CDR3 loop reads CASSSQSYNSPLHF. CDR3 in DNA: TGTGCCAGCTCATCACAGTCCTATAATTCACCCCTCCACTTT.

The chain links TRBV5-1 to TRBJ2-1, with 8 bases matching TRBD1. Germline CDR1 SGHRS, CDR2 YFSETQ. After removal of 1 base from V and 8 bases from J, the junction contained 8 bases not matched to a gene. CDR3 length: 15 residues. CDR3 amino acids: CASSLWQGAWDEQFF. Written as DNA, the CDR3 is TGCGCCAGCAGCTTGTGGCAGGGGGCTTGGGATGAGCAGTTCTTC.

This clonotype was seen many times. This rearrangement joins TRBV20-1 to TRBJ2-2; D gene ambiguous. V lost 5 bases and J 8 bases, leaving 6 bases between the germline ends. The CDR3 loop spans 10 amino acids. Germline lookup yields CDR1 DFQATT and CDR2 SNEGSKA (reference sequence). The DNA for the CDR3 is TGCAGTGCTCCGGATGGGGAGCTGTTTTTT. Translated, it gives CSAPDGELFF.

This clonotype showed up many times. CDR3 sequence: CASSPGNSQREPQHF. The CDR3 DNA reads as TGTGCCAGCAGCCCCGGGAACTCCCAGAGAGAACCCCAGCATTTT. This rearrangement joins TRBV7-2 to TRBJ1-5; D gene uncertain. Trimming removed 5 bases at V and 10 bases at J, with 21 bases between. From germline, CDR1 is SGHTA and CDR2 FQGNSA. The CDR3 runs 15 residues.

This clonotype occurred a few times. V usage is TRBV3-1 and J usage is TRBJ1-5, with D possibly TRBD1 on 5 matching bases. CDR1 and CDR2 (germline): LGHDT, YNNKEL (reference sequence). The CDR3 loop spans 16 amino acids. V was pared by 5 bases and J by 2 bases, with 16 bases between. The CDR3 loop is CASSVRGPRGNQPQHF. CDR3 nucleotide sequence: TGTGCCAGCAGCGTACGGGGCCCGAGGGGCAATCAGCCCCAGCATTTT.

V usage is TRBV6-4 and J usage is TRBJ2-1, with 14 bases identical to TRBD2. The CDR3 has 18 residues. Germline V lookup: CDR1 MRHNA, CDR2 SNTAGT. Trimming at V came to 6 bases and at J to 0 bases, leaving 7 bases not matched to a gene. The CDR3 DNA sequence: TGTGCCAGCAGATCGACTAGCGGGAGGGGTAGCTCCTACAATGAGCAGTTCTTC. Protein: CASRSTSGRGSSYNEQFF.

The chain recombines TRBV6-6 with TRBJ2-7; no definite D call. Germline V gene lookup returns CDR1 MNHNY and CDR2 SVGAGI (reference sequence). The V end lost 2 bases, the J end lost 1 base, and 6 bases lay between the germline ends. The CDR3 has 13 amino acids. CDR3: CASSYVVSYEQYF. CDR3 DNA: TGTGCCAGCAGTTACGTAGTTTCCTACGAGCAGTACTTC.

With regard to this clonotype: The junction differs from germline at one of its ends, possibly a read error. The chain has TRBV7-9 and TRBJ2-7; perhaps D is TRBD1 or TRBD2 (5 bases each). From germline, CDR1 is SEHNR and CDR2 FQNEAQ (reference sequence). The CDR3 has 16 amino acids. CDR3 in amino acids: CASSVALTASGDEQYF. The CDR3 DNA reads TGTGCCAGCAGCGTAGCTCTGACAGCCTCCGGGGACGAGCAGTACTTC.

This clonotype was counted only a few times. The chain couples TRBV3-1 to TRBJ2-1; no reliable D call. The CDR3 sequence is 15 residues long. V was cut by 4 bases and J by 10 bases, with 20 bases left in between. The germline V gene has CDR1 LGHDT and CDR2 YNNKEL (reference sequence). CDR3 sequence reads: CASSLAFTSVGEQFF. Written as DNA, the CDR3 is TGTGCCAGCAGCCTCGCCTTTACATCCGTGGGGGAGCAGTTCTTC.

The chain recombines TRBV2 with TRBJ1-1; the D is unclear. Germline V gene data show CDR1 as SNHLY and CDR2 as FYNNEI. The V gene lost 2 bases and the J gene lost 5 bases, with 12 bases spanning the gap. This CDR3 contains 14 residues. CDR3 bases: TGTGCCAGCAGTGAACCAGTGGTGGGGACTGAAGCTTTCTTT. Translation gives CASSEPVVGTEAFF.